This T cell receptor (beta chain) is from a study of shared clonotypes between healthy human individuals. The junction had 8 bases not matched to a gene; V was cut back by 6 bases and J by 4 bases. Germline lookup yields CDR1 LNHDA and CDR2 SQIVND (reference sequence). The CDR3 sequence is 15 residues long. Generated by immunoSEQ multiplex PCR, the TCRdb table keeps only in-frame clones and is missing some. This sample has about 680,000 clones, with around 78% found just once. Sequencing was carried out using memory CD4+ T cells sorted from blood. Subset noted: CD45RA-negative fraction. The sequence came from a woman under 40 in good health. The V call is TRBV19, the J call TRBJ2-3, with 9 bases identical to TRBD1. As DNA, the CDR3 is TGTGCCAGTAGAAAGTCGGGACAGGGCTCAGATACGCAGTATTTT. It codes for CASRKSGQGSDTQYF. The entire variable domain, with the rest obtained from reference TRBV19 and TRBJ2-3, is as follows: DGGITQSPKYLFRKEGQNVTLSCEQNLNHDAMYWYRQDPGQGLRLIYYSQIVNDFQKGDIAEGYSVSREKKESFPLTVTSAQKNPTAFYLCASRKSGQGSDTQYFGPGTRLTVL.